This is a list of T cell receptor beta chains from one sample in a study of tumor and adjacent non-tumor tissue in lung cancer. Each CDR3 protein is one row after TCRdb ran MiXCR on the multiplex PCR reads. The repertoire holds 100,000 to 120,000 distinct CDR3 sequences, with about 87% as singletons. Material for sequencing was lung tumor tissue. The receptors stem from a man between 65 and 85 years old with non-small cell lung cancer. The CDR3 runs from the conserved cysteine through the conserved F or W. Each record gives: V gene, clone size, D gene, J gene, CDR3 DNA, CDR3 protein. The D gene is left open where the match is weak. For some rows the clone size is stated as once, few or many, or as a class when expanded; others skip it.

TRBV11-1,-,-,TRBJ1-2,TGTGCAAGTAGCTTATACACATATGGCTACACCTTC,CASSLYTYGYTF
TRBV12-3/TRBV12-4,-,TRBD1,TRBJ2-5,TGTGCCAGCATCCGAATCGGGACAGCCCAAGAGACCCAGTACTTC,CASIRIGTAQETQYF
TRBV23-1,-,TRBD1,TRBJ1-1,TGCGCCAGCCTACAGGGGGGAGCTTTCTTT,CASLQGGAFF
TRBV7-8,-,-,TRBJ1-1,TGTGCCAACAGCTTAGCTGTGGACACTGAAGCTTTCTTT,CANSLAVDTEAFF
TRBV29-1,-,-,TRBJ2-7,TGCAGCGTAGACGGGAGAGGGGGCCTCGGGTCATCCCGGGAGCAGTACTTC,CSVDGRGGLGSSREQYF
TRBV29-1,-,TRBD2,TRBJ2-1,TGCTGCGTCCGCGTTAGGGCGGGAGTGGATAATGAGCAGTTCTTC,CCVRVRAGVDNEQFF
TRBV28,-,TRBD1,TRBJ2-7,TGTGCCAGAAGTTTGAGACAGGGTAACTACGAGCAGTACTTC,CARSLRQGNYEQYF
TRBV5-6,-,-,TRBJ2-3,TGTGCCAGCAGCTTAGATCCCGTAACGGGGATAGATACGCAGTATTTT,CASSLDPVTGIDTQYF
TRBV4-1,-,-,TRBJ2-2,TGCATCAGCAGCCAAGGCCGGGATAGGGGTTACACCGGGGAGCTGTTTTTT,CISSQGRDRGYTGELFF
TRBV11-2,-,-,TRBJ2-3,TGTGCCAGTATCTTAACTCAGGGTGGAGGCACAGATACGCAGTATTTT,CASILTQGGGTDTQYF
TRBV11-3,-,-,TRBJ1-2,TGTGTCAGCAGCCCGGGTGCCTATAGCTACACTTTC,CVSSPGAYSYTF
TRBV14,-,-,TRBJ2-5,TGTGCCAGCAGCCTAGCTGGAACCCAGTACTTC,CASSLAGTQYF
TRBV5-6,once,-,TRBJ2-7,TGTGCCAGCAGCCAGACACTAGCAGGAGGCCCAGGTAACTACGAGCAGTACTTC,CASSQTLAGGPGNYEQYF
TRBV11-2,once,-,TRBJ1-2,TGTGTCGGCAGCTTGGGGCCGGCTGATGGCTACACCTTC,CVGSLGPADGYTF
TRBV12-3/TRBV12-4,-,-,TRBJ2-7,TGTGCCACCAGAAGGACTATCGGGAGCCTAATCCACGAGCAGTACTTC,CATRRTIGSLIHEQYF
TRBV29-1,-,-,TRBJ2-7,TGCAGCATCTGGGGGACGAAGCCCGAGCAGTACTTC,CSIWGTKPEQYF
TRBV6-2/TRBV6-3,-,-,TRBJ1-1,TGTGTCAGCAGTTACTCGGGGGCAATCGCTGAAGCTATCTTT,CVSSYSGAIAEAIF
TRBV10-3,-,-,TRBJ2-4,TGTGCCATCAGTGAGTCGCTAAAATCAAATATTCAGTACTTC,CAISESLKSNIQYF
TRBV6-8,-,TRBD1,TRBJ1-5,TGTGCCAACAGTAGGGACAGGGGGCGTCAGCCCCAGCATTTT,CANSRDRGRQPQHF
TRBV18,few,-,TRBJ1-1,TGTGCCAGCTCCCACTTCTGGACAGCGAACACTGAAGCTTTCTTT,CASSHFWTANTEAFF
TRBV12-3/TRBV12-4,-,-,TRBJ2-7,TGTACCACCAGTACCTCGACAGGAAGACCCTACGAACAGTACTTC,CTTSTSTGRPYEQYF
TRBV12-3/TRBV12-4,-,-,TRBJ2-6,TGTGCCAGCAGTTTGAGGTATAGGGGGACTTCTGGGGCCAACGTCCTGACTTTC,CASSLRYRGTSGANVLTF
TRBV29-1,-,TRBD1,TRBJ2-5,TGCAGCGCCAAGCCCTACCCCCGGACAGGTCAAGAAACCCAGTACTTC,CSAKPYPRTGQETQYF
TRBV20-1,-,-,TRBJ2-7,TGCAGTGTTAGTATAGTCTCCGAGCAGTACTTC,CSVSIVSEQYF
TRBV29-1,-,-,TRBJ2-1,TGCAGCGTTGAAGGAAGCGGTAACTCCTATAATGAGCAGTTCTTC,CSVEGSGNSYNEQFF
TRBV11-1,-,-,TRBJ1-4,TGTCCCAGCAGTTTAGTAGGTGGAACGTCTAATAAAAAACTGTTTTTT,CPSSLVGGTSNKKLFF
TRBV4-1,-,-,TRBJ1-1,TGCGCCAACAGCCAACCATCTCTGGCCCTAAACACTGAAGCTTTCTTT,CANSQPSLALNTEAFF
TRBV12-3/TRBV12-4,-,-,TRBJ1-5,TGTGCCAACAGTTATCGCATAAATCAGCCCCACCATTTT,CANSYRINQPHHF
TRBV12-3/TRBV12-4,many,-,TRBJ2-3,TGTGCCAGCAGTTTAGATGGGGTGGGCACAGATACGCAGTATTTT,CASSLDGVGTDTQYF
TRBV10-2,-,TRBD1,TRBJ2-5,TGCGCCGGCGGAAATATGGGACAGGGAGAAGAGACCCAGTACTTC,CAGGNMGQGEETQYF